This TCR beta chain was recovered during a study of cytomegalovirus exposure and HLA in healthy donors. Points from the study as a whole: Later, an analysis found that TCR clusters from the first cohort tended to co-occur in the roughly 130 validation repertoires. Some TCR beta chains (roughly 150 of them) were listed as cytomegalovirus-associated.

Between the trimmed V and J ends, which lost 4 bases and 3 bases, there was a span of 13 bases. The CDR3 is made up of 14 amino acids. Germline CDR1 reads SGHRS; CDR2 reads YFSETQ. Points on this clone: What it recognizes is unknown.

Sequencing was performed with immunoSEQ multiplex PCR; in TCRdb, only in-frame clones are kept and a portion is missing. This table holds 120,000 to 150,000 clones, around 86% found once. Sequenced: PBMCs. The sequence derives from a man younger than 35 in good health and CMV-seropositive. V is TRBV5-1 and J is TRBJ1-1, with TRBD1 as a possible D gene (6 bases). The CDR3 DNA follows: TGCGCCAGCAGCCTACAGGGTTTTGACACTGAAGCTTTCTTT. Encoded protein: CASSLQGFDTEAFF. The entire variable domain, with the rest obtained from reference TRBV5-1 and TRBJ1-1, is as follows: KAGVTQTPRYLIKTRGQQVTLSCSPISGHRSVSWYQQTPGQGLQFLFEYFSETQRNKGNFPGRFSGRQFSNSRSEMNVSTLELGDSALYLCASSLQGFDTEAFFGQGTRLTVV.